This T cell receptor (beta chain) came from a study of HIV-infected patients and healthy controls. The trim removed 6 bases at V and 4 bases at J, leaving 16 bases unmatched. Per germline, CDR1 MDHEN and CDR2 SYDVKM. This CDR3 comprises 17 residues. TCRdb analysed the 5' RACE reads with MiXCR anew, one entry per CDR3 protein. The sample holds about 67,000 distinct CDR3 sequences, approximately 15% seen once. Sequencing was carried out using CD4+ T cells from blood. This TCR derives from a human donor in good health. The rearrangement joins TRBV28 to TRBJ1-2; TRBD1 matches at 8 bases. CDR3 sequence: CASRDDRGSTDSYGYTF. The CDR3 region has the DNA TGTGCCAGCAGAGATGACAGGGGAAGTACAGACTCCTATGGCTACACCTTC.